The 6 T cell receptor beta chains presented below share a single source sample, sequenced in a study of shared clonotypes between healthy human individuals. Repertoires were generated with immunoSEQ multiplex PCR, while TCRdb's copy carries only in-frame clones and drops some. The sample lists millions of clones, about 94% occurring once. Positively selected for CCR7, the CD45RO-negative cells used as naive CD8 cells excluded terminally differentiated effector memory CD45RA+ cells. Sequenced sample: naive CD8+ T cells sorted from blood. All receptors derive from a young man in good health.

The rearrangement joins TRBV10-2 to TRBJ1-1; 7 bases match TRBD1. The CDR3 contains 12 residues. V gave up 10 bases and J gave up 7 bases; unmatched junction bases: 9. Germline CDR1 WSHSY, CDR2 SAAADI. This CDR3 is CATLQGSNEAFF. In DNA, the CDR3 is TGCGCCACCCTACAGGGGTCGAATGAAGCTTTCTTT.

V usage is TRBV27 and J usage is TRBJ1-2; TRBD1 aligns across 7 bases. Trimming cost V 2 bases and J 4 bases; bases outside gene matches: 4. This CDR3 has 14 amino acids. The germline V gene has CDR1 MNHEY and CDR2 SMNVEV (reference sequence). CDR3 in amino acids: CASSLQGERYGYTF. As DNA, the CDR3 is TGTGCCAGCAGTTTACAGGGGGAACGCTATGGCTACACCTTC.

The rearrangement links TRBV7-9 to TRBJ1-1; 7 nucleotides align to TRBD1. Germline-derived CDR1 and CDR2 are SEHNR and FQNEAQ (reference sequence). V trimming: 3 bases; J trimming: 7 bases; junction bases outside the gene matches: 2. The CDR3 totals 12 residues. The CDR3 nucleotides are TGTGCCAGCAGCTTCCAGGGGGTTGAAGCTTTCTTT. Its translation is CASSFQGVEAFF.

The chain is built from TRBV7-9 and TRBJ2-7, with D perhaps matching TRBD1 or TRBD2 (7 bases each). The CDR3 is 15 residues long. CDR1 is SEHNR and CDR2 is FQNEAQ in the germline V gene (reference sequence). The ends were cut back, 5 bases at V and 4 bases at J, with 18 bases in the middle. The CDR3 reads CASSRGEGAGYEQYF. In DNA, the CDR3 is TGTGCCAGCAGCCGAGGGGAGGGGGCCGGTTACGAGCAGTACTTC.

The gene calls are TRBV7-9 and TRBJ2-5; 10 bases agree with TRBD2. Trimming at V came to 4 bases and at J to 2 bases, leaving 7 bases not matched to a gene. The CDR3 runs to 16 residues. CDR1 SEHNR and CDR2 FQNEAQ come from the germline V gene (reference sequence). CDR3 DNA: TGTGCCAGCAGCTCAGCAACTAGCGGGGATCAAGAGACCCAGTACTTC. This codes for CASSSATSGDQETQYF.

V and J are TRBV4-3 and TRBJ2-1; 9 bases are shared with TRBD2. CDR3 length: 16 amino acids. Germline V CDR1 and CDR2: LGHNA, YSLEER. Trimming removed 1 base from V and 3 bases from J; junction bases left unmatched: 4. The CDR3 coding sequence is TGCGCCAGCAGCCAAGCGGCGACTAGCGGCTACAATGAGCAGTTCTTC. This codes for CASSQAATSGYNEQFF.